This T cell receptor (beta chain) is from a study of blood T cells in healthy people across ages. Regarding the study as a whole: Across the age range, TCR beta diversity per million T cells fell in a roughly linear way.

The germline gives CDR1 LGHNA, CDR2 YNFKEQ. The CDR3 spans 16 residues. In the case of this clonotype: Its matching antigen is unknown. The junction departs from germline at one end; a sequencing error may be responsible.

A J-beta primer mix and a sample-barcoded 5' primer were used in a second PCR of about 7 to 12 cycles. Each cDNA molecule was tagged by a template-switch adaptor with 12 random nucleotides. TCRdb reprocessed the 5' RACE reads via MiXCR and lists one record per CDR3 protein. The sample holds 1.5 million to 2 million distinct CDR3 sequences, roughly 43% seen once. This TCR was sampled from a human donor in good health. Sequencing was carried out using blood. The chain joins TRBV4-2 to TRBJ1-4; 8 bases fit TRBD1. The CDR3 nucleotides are TGTGCCAGCAGCCATGGCAGGGGGCTAGTTAATGAAAAACGGTTTTTT. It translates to CASSHGRGLVNEKRFF.